This T cell receptor beta chain comes out of a study of cytomegalovirus exposure and HLA in healthy donors. The PCR contained 60 Vbeta and 13 Jbeta primers. Assay used: immunoSEQ multiplex PCR; TCRdb lists only in-frame clones, some missing. This sample's clone table lists about 130,000 clones. The receptor was derived from a man aged 18 to 29 in good health and CMV-seronegative. Sequenced material: PBMCs.

CDR3 sequence (DNA): TGTGCCAGCAGCTTAACCGCGGCTGAAGCTTTCTTT. As protein: CASSLTAAEAFF. The genes are TRBV13 and TRBJ1-1; D is undetermined. V was cut by 2 bases and J by 6 bases, with 7 bases left in between. CDR1 and CDR2 (germline): PRHDT, FYEKMQ (reference sequence). This CDR3 is 12 amino acids long.